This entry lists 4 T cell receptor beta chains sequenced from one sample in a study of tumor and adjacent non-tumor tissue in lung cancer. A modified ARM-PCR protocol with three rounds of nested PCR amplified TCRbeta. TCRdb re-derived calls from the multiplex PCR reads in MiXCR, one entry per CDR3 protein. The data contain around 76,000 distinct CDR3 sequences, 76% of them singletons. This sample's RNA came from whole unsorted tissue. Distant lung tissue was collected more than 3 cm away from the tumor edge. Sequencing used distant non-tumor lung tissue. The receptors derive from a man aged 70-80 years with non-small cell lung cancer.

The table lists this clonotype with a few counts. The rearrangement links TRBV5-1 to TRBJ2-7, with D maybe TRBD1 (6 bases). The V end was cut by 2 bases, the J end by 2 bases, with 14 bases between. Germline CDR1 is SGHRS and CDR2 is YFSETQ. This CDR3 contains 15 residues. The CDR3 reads CASSLQGTGAYEQYF. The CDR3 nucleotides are TGCGCCAGCAGCTTACAGGGTACAGGAGCCTACGAGCAGTACTTC.

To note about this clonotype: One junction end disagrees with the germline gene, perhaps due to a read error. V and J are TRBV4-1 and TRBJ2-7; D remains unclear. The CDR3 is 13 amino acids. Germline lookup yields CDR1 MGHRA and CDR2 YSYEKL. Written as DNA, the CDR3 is TGCGCCAACAGCCAAGAACAGTCTTACGAGCAGTACTTC. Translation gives CANSQEQSYEQYF.

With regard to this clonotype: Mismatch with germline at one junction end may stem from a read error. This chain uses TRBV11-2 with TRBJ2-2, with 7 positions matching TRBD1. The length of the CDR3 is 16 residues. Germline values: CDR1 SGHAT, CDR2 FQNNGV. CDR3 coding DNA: TGTGCCAGCAGCTTAGTGAACACAGGGGTTGTCGGGGAACTGTTTTTT. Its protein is CASSLVNTGVVGELFF.

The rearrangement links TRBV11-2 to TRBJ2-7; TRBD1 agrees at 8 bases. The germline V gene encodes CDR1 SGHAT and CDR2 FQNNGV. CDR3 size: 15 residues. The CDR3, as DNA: TGTGACAGCAGCTTAGATCAGGGGGCACCCTACGAGCAGTACGTC. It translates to CDSSLDQGAPYEQYV.